The sequence of this TCR beta chain was determined in a study of glioma-infiltrating T cells after dendritic cell vaccination (dated by TCRdb to the mid-2010s). Looking at the study overall: Of the 15 or so glioblastoma patients in the cohort, all drawn from Phase I and II dendritic cell vaccination trials, 9 were newly diagnosed and 6 had recurrent disease. Between the early 2000s and the early 2010s, patients were given autologous tumor lysate-pulsed dendritic cell vaccination. The vaccine was prepared from monocyte-derived dendritic cells that were cultured for roughly seven days with IL-4 and GM-CSF and then pulsed overnight with autologous tumor lysate. Patients received three intradermal dendritic cell vaccine injections at biweekly intervals in the arm below the axilla. TCR sequencing metrics, including TIL content and tumor-blood repertoire overlap, were correlated with survival after dendritic cell vaccination. Deep sequencing of TCR beta CDR3 regions was used to quantify tumor-infiltrating lymphocyte content and compare tumor and blood repertoires in dendritic cell-vaccinated glioblastoma patients.

The immunoSEQ assay amplified TCRB CDR3 regions from approximately 2 micrograms of genomic DNA, or from all available DNA when less than that amount was available. For multiplex PCR, 60 forward primers for TCR V beta segments and 13 reverse primers for J beta segments were used. To estimate reads per starting template, synthetic control templates were spiked into each sample at limiting dilution. Sequencing produced 87 bp reads on the Illumina HiSeq System. The paper's processing steps were these. PCR and sequencing errors were removed by a nearest neighbor algorithm that merged closely related sequences. TCR overlap was measured as the percentage of unique tumor TCR beta sequences also present in the same patient's peripheral blood. Imported from immuneACCESS, the table was reduced by TCRdb to in-frame sequences with V and J called. These copies leave out some clones; in studies compared against another copy, an unresolved V gene accounts for under half, and the cause of the remainder is not known. V and J calls and clone size follow that table, whereas D and trimming were derived from the DNA. The sample table records about 110,000 clones; around 89% of these occur just once. The top ten clones comprise over 2.5% of the sample.

The CDR3 spans 12 residues, from the cysteine through the phenylalanine. Just CDR3 DNA is preserved here, 36 bases in frame from base 1. The trim is 6 bases for V and 6 bases for J, with a gap of 12 bases between the germline ends. The germline V gene encodes CDR1 LGHNT and CDR2 FRNRAP. Overall study results and their limits: Longer time to progression and overall survival after dendritic cell vaccination were predicted by higher estimated pretreatment TIL content. TCR clonality showed no direct relationship with survival, which suggests that a diverse polyclonal response may be important. The cohort was small and heterogeneous, few patients had complete blood and tumor sets, and even fewer had initial-recurrent tumor pairs. The three-group TCR overlap response model was characterized as speculative, and prospective validation of the model was stated to be required.

This clone was counted a single time. This receptor's antigen is unknown. Per-nucleotide qualities are absent, and no much larger clonotype sits a single base away. The time point label, as the study defines it: after dendritic cell vaccination, including at tumor progression/relapse. Patients were selected on the basis of adequate residual fresh-frozen tumor tissue and more than two years of available survival data. None of the glioblastoma patients carried an isocitrate dehydrogenase mutation, although molecular status otherwise varied. PBMC were collected before vaccination, two weeks after the third vaccination, and at tumor progression if tumor progression occurred. The Qiagen DNeasy Blood extraction Kit was used for extraction of genomic DNA.

The chain was built from TRBV12-5 and TRBJ2-7, with a tentative D gene TRBD2 over 5 matching bases. The sample here was blood, taken after dendritic cell vaccination. This TCR came from a human donor with glioblastoma. CDR3 loop: CASGNGLAEQYF. The sequenced DNA: TGTGCTAGTGGGAATGGGCTAGCCGAGCAGTACTTC.